This is a list of T cell receptor beta chains from one sample in a study of blood T cells in healthy people across ages. Each CDR3 protein gets one entry after TCRdb re-called the 5' RACE reads with MiXCR. The sample consists of around 1,000,000 distinct CDR3 sequences, approximately 25% of them appearing once. The same sample was also used in a study of T cells of mothers and their children.

The specimen was blood. These receptor sequences come from a girl aged 2-10 years in good health. CDR3s include the opening cysteine and the closing phenylalanine or tryptophan. A D gene is named only where the DNA matches it firmly. The listing skips clone size in some rows; elsewhere it reads once, few, many or a size class.

J gene | clone size | D gene | V gene | CDR3 length | CDR3 DNA | CDR3 protein
TRBJ1-1 | - | TRBD1 | TRBV7-8 | 16 | TGTGCCAGCGGCTCCCGAAAGGACAGGGGGAACACTGAAGCTTTCTTT | CASGSRKDRGNTEAFF
TRBJ2-5 | few | TRBD2 | TRBV24-1 | 15 | TGTGCCACCAGTGATGAAACTAGCGGGAGGGAGACCCAGTACTTC | CATSDETSGRETQYF
TRBJ1-6 | few | - | TRBV7-6 | 17 | TGTGCCAGCAGCTTAGGACAGCTGCCACCAAACAATTCACCCCTCCACTTT | CASSLGQLPPNNSPLHF
TRBJ1-1 | - | - | TRBV14 | 13 | TGTGCCAGCAGCCAGATACCCTCCACTGAAGCTTTCTTT | CASSQIPSTEAFF
TRBJ2-5 | - | - | TRBV27 | 14 | TGTGCCAGCCGAACAGCAGCGTACCAAGAGACCCAGTACTTC | CASRTAAYQETQYF
TRBJ2-1 | - | - | TRBV28 | 14 | TGTGCCAGCCGAACGGAGGGCCGGTGGAATGAGCAGTTCTTC | CASRTEGRWNEQFF
TRBJ2-1 | - | TRBD2 | TRBV12-3/TRBV12-4 | 12 | TGTGCCAGCCGACTAGCGGGCAATGAGCAGTTCTTC | CASRLAGNEQFF
TRBJ1-3 | - | TRBD1 | TRBV28 | 16 | TGTGCCAGCAACCCATCGACAGGGGGCTCTGGAAACACCATATATTTT | CASNPSTGGSGNTIYF
TRBJ1-4 | few | TRBD1 | TRBV19 | 15 | TGTGCCAGTAGTATAATCCAGGGGGCAGATGAAAAACTGTTTTTT | CASSIIQGADEKLFF
TRBJ2-3 | once | TRBD1 | TRBV7-3 | 14 | TGTGCCAGCAGCTTAGGACAGGACACAGATACGCAGTATTTT | CASSLGQDTDTQYF
TRBJ2-1 | - | - | TRBV27 | 12 | TGTGCCAGCAGTTTAAGGGGGGTTGAGCAGTTCTTC | CASSLRGVEQFF
TRBJ1-1 | - | TRBD1 | TRBV9 | 14 | TGTGCCAGCAGCCCTTCAGGGGGGGACACTGAAGTTTTCTTT | CASSPSGGDTEVFF
TRBJ1-2 | - | - | TRBV4-3 | 13 | TGCGCCAGCAGCCCAGGAGATGGCTATGGCTACACCTTC | CASSPGDGYGYTF
TRBJ2-4 | few | - | TRBV7-8 | 11 | TGTGCCAGTTTAGCCAAAAACATTCAGTACTTC | CASLAKNIQYF
TRBJ2-5 | few | - | TRBV4-1 | 14 | TGCGCCAGCAGCCAAGCGGCGGACCAAGAGACCCAGTACTTC | CASSQAADQETQYF
TRBJ2-5 | few | - | TRBV7-9 | 14 | TGTGCCAGCAGCTTACAGGGCTTTGGAGAGACCCAGTACTTC | CASSLQGFGETQYF
TRBJ1-4 | - | - | TRBV29-1 | 13 | TGCAGCGTCGGAGCGTCGGTTAATGAAAAACTGTTTTTT | CSVGASVNEKLFF
TRBJ2-1 | few | TRBD2 | TRBV24-1 | 15 | TGTGCCACCAGTGTTAGCGGGAGTGCTTACAATGAGCAGTTCTTC | CATSVSGSAYNEQFF
TRBJ1-1 | - | - | TRBV18 | 16 | TGTGCCAGCTCACCGGAGTTGCGGAGACTAAACACTGAAGCTTTCTTT | CASSPELRRLNTEAFF
TRBJ1-4 | many | - | TRBV4-3 | 13 | TGCGCCAGCAGCCAATGGACAGCAGAAAAACTGTTTTTT | CASSQWTAEKLFF
TRBJ2-4 | - | - | TRBV20-1 | 15 | TGCAGTGCTAGAGATTCGGGGTTAGCCAAAAACATTCAGTACTTC | CSARDSGLAKNIQYF
TRBJ2-1 | many | - | TRBV12-3/TRBV12-4 | 11 | TGTGCCAGCAGTTTTCTCGATGAGCAGTTCTTC | CASSFLDEQFF
TRBJ1-4 | - | - | TRBV20-1 | 16 | TGCAGTGCTATTCCCACCCCAGGGGATACTAATGAAAAACTGTTTTTT | CSAIPTPGDTNEKLFF
TRBJ2-7 | - | - | TRBV5-1 | 17 | TGCGCCAGCAGCTTTGGAACATACGGGGCTAGCTCCTACGAGCAGTACTTC | CASSFGTYGASSYEQYF
TRBJ2-4 | few | TRBD2 | TRBV4-1 | 17 | TGCGCCAGCAGCGAACTATTTCTAGCGGGAGGATCTGACATTCAGTACTTC | CASSELFLAGGSDIQYF
TRBJ1-2 | - | - | TRBV6-4 | 13 | TGTGCCAGCAGTGACTCGCCTCTTGGAGGCTACACCTTC | CASSDSPLGGYTF
TRBJ2-3 | few | - | TRBV5-1 | 16 | TGCGCCAGCAGCTTGGAGGGGGGATTCTTCACAGATACGCAGTATTTT | CASSLEGGFFTDTQYF
TRBJ1-2 | - | - | TRBV28 | 14 | TGTGCCAGCAGTTTCGTTCAAGTTATTGAGGGCTACACCTTC | CASSFVQVIEGYTF
TRBJ2-5 | few | - | TRBV11-2 | 14 | TGTGCCAGCAGCTTAGGGATTGCTGAAGAGACCCAGTACTTC | CASSLGIAEETQYF
TRBJ2-6 | - | - | TRBV28 | 15 | TGTGCCAGCAGTCCAGGGGAAAATGGGGCCAACGTCCTGACTTTC | CASSPGENGANVLTF
TRBJ2-2 | - | TRBD2 | TRBV20-1 | 16 | TGCAGTGCTAGAGAGGGGACTAGCGGGTGGTACGGGGAGCTGTTTTTT | CSAREGTSGWYGELFF
TRBJ1-4 | few | - | TRBV3-1 | 13 | TGTGCCAGCAGCCAAGTCCCGGGGGTTGGACTGTTTTTT | CASSQVPGVGLFF
TRBJ1-2 | few | TRBD1 | TRBV9 | 15 | TGTGCCAGCAGCGAAGACCAGGGACAGGGAATCGGCTACACCTTC | CASSEDQGQGIGYTF
TRBJ2-5 | - | TRBD1 | TRBV4-2 | 16 | TGTGCCAGCAGCCAAGATCTGGGACAGGAGAGAGAGACCCAGTACTTC | CASSQDLGQERETQYF
TRBJ2-1 | few | TRBD2 | TRBV3-1 | 15 | TGTGCCAGCAGCCGCCCTAGCGGGAGTCTGAATGAGCAGTTCTTC | CASSRPSGSLNEQFF
TRBJ1-4 | - | - | TRBV4-2 | 15 | TGTGCCAGCAGCCAGCGCTCCCCATCTGGTGAAAAACTGTTTTTT | CASSQRSPSGEKLFF
TRBJ2-2 | - | - | TRBV9 | 14 | TGTGCCAGCAGCATTTCAGCGAACACCGGGGAGCTGTTTTTT | CASSISANTGELFF
TRBJ2-5 | few | TRBD2 | TRBV7-2 | 16 | TGTGCCAGCAGCTTACAGGGGAGCGGGAGCTCAGAGACCCAGTACTTC | CASSLQGSGSSETQYF
TRBJ2-1 | - | - | TRBV29-1 | 14 | TGCAGCGTTGTAGTCTTTGACTCCTACAATGAGCAGTTCTTC | CSVVVFDSYNEQFF
TRBJ1-1 | - | - | TRBV25-1 | 14 | TGTGCCAGCAGTTTCCTAGTATGGGACACTGAAGCTTTCTTT | CASSFLVWDTEAFF
TRBJ1-5 | - | - | TRBV4-2 | 16 | TGTGCCAGCAGCCAAACCCCGGGGCGGACCAATCAGCCCCAGCATTTT | CASSQTPGRTNQPQHF
TRBJ2-1 | few | - | TRBV27 | 19 | TGTGCCAGCAGTTCCCCGACCTCAGGGGCACAATTCACCTACAATGAGCAGTTCTTC | CASSSPTSGAQFTYNEQFF
TRBJ1-4 | - | TRBD1 | TRBV7-8 | 15 | TGTGCCAGCAGCTTAGCTGAGACAGGGTATGAAAAACTGTTTTTT | CASSLAETGYEKLFF
TRBJ1-1 | - | - | TRBV7-6 | 13 | TGTGCCAGCAGCTCGGAAGTGAACACTGAAGCTTTCTTT | CASSSEVNTEAFF
TRBJ2-1 | - | - | TRBV11-3 | 14 | TGTGCCAGCAGCCGCCTGAGGGAGCTCAATGAGCAGTTCTTC | CASSRLRELNEQFF
TRBJ2-7 | - | TRBD1 | TRBV14 | 13 | TGTGCCAGCAGCCAGGGACAGTTGTACGAGCAGTACTTC | CASSQGQLYEQYF
TRBJ1-1 | - | - | TRBV24-1 | 17 | TGTGCCACCAGTGATTTGGGTGCCGCCGTACTTAACACTGAAGCTTTCTTT | CATSDLGAAVLNTEAFF